This T cell receptor (beta chain) was documented in a study of Ad26.COV2.S vaccination and SARS-CoV-2 variants. Whole-study results and caveats: Vaccinees reportedly had broad spike-specific CD8+ and CD4+ T cell responses.

The method was immunoSEQ multiplex PCR; TCRdb's version includes in-frame clones alone and lacks a portion of them. The table has hundreds of thousands of clones, around 90% seen once. As for this clone: Its antigen is unknown.

Treatment reported: around 19 received Ad26.COV2.S at low or high dose, single or two shots; a few received placebo; per-sample allocation not given. Samples came from day 63 after the first vaccine or placebo injection. The individual, an adult aged 18-55 years, was a donor in Boston. The TCR originated in a person aged 18 to 65 who received the Ad26.COV2.S COVID-19 vaccine or a placebo. The material sequenced was peripheral blood, taken in a trial of Ad26.COV2.S vaccine versus placebo.

This CDR3 reads CASRPIGDSPLHF. The CDR3 DNA reads TGTGCCAGCAGACCCATCGGCGATTCACCCCTCCACTTT. The chain is built from TRBV12-3 or TRBV12-4 and TRBJ1-6, with D unclear. The length of the CDR3 is 13 residues. V was pared by 6 bases and J by 8 bases, with 11 bases between.